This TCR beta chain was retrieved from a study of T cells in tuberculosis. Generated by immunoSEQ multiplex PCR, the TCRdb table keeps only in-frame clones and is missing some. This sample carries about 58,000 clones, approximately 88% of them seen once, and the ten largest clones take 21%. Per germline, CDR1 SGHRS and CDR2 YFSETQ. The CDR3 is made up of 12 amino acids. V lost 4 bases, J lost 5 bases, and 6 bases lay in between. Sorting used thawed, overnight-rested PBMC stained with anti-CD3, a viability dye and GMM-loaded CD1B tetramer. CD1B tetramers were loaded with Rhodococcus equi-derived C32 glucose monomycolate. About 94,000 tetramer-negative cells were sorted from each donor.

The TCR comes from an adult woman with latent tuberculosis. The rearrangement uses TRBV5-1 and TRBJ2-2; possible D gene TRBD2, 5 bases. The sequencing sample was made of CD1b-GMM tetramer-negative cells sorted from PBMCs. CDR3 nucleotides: TGCGCCAGCAGCCCGGGGACCGGGGAGCTGTTTTTT. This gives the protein CASSPGTGELFF. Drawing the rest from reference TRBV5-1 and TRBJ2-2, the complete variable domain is KAGVTQTPRYLIKTRGQQVTLSCSPISGHRSVSWYQQTPGQGLQFLFEYFSETQRNKGNFPGRFSGRQFSNSRSEMNVSTLELGDSALYLCASSPGTGELFFGEGSRLTVL.